Following are 5 T cell receptor beta chains from one sample sequenced in a study of blood T cells in healthy people across ages. The second PCR ran about 7 to 12 cycles with a sample-barcoded 5' primer and J-beta primers. TCRdb recomputed calls from the 5' RACE reads with MiXCR, one row per CDR3 protein. This sample carries about 800,000 distinct CDR3 sequences, roughly 60% of them seen once, and the ten largest clones take 22%. The material sequenced was blood. The receptors originated from a man aged 25-45 years in good health.

This sequence joins TRBV18 and TRBJ2-6; TRBD1 agrees at 10 bases. The CDR3 totals 16 residues. V lost 4 bases, J lost 1 base, and 1 base stayed unmatched. Germline loops: CDR1 KGHSH, CDR2 LQKENI. The CDR3 sequence: CASSRDRGSGANVLTF. The CDR3, as DNA: TGTGCCAGCTCACGGGACAGGGGTTCTGGGGCCAACGTCCTGACTTTC.

V usage is TRBV12-3 or TRBV12-4 and J usage is TRBJ2-1; D possibly matches TRBD1 or TRBD2 (5 bases each). The CDR3 length is 15 residues. V was shortened by 6 bases and J by 9 bases, with 21 bases between the two germline ends. CDR3 sequence (DNA): TGTGCCAGCAGGACAGCCGGGGCTGGGTTTGGTGAGCAGTTCTTC. Translation: CASRTAGAGFGEQFF.

The V gene is TRBV7-2, the J gene TRBJ2-1, with a weak D call TRBD1 (5 bases). Looked up from germline, CDR1 is SGHTA and CDR2 is FQGNSA. V was clipped by 5 bases and J by 2 bases, with 13 bases between them. This CDR3 is 15 amino acids long. This CDR3 reads CASSLSRVTYNEQFF. CDR3 coding DNA: TGTGCCAGCAGCCTAAGCAGGGTTACCTACAATGAGCAGTTCTTC. The full variable domain, in which reference TRBV7-2 and TRBJ2-1 provide the parts outside the CDR3, is GAGVSQSPSNKVTEKGKDVELRCDPISGHTALYWYRQSLGQGLEFLIYFQGNSAPDKSGLPSDRFSAERTGGSVSTLTIQRTQQEDSAVYLCASSLSRVTYNEQFFGPGTRLTVL.

The chain carries TRBV4-3 and TRBJ1-1; D ambiguous. The V and J ends lost 2 bases and 6 bases respectively, with 13 bases between them. CDR3 length: 14 residues. Germline CDR1 is LGHNA and CDR2 is YSLEER. CDR3 DNA: TGCGCCAGCAGCCAACCTGGAGCGGGTGCTGAAGCTTTCTTT. Amino acid sequence: CASSQPGAGAEAFF.

This sequence joins TRBV11-2 and TRBJ2-2; 8 nucleotides match TRBD2. Germline V lookup: CDR1 SGHAT, CDR2 FQNNGV. The CDR3 sequence is 15 residues long. V lost 5 bases to trimming and J lost 4 bases; unmatched junction nucleotides: 6. The DNA of the CDR3 is TGTGCCAGCAGCCCGGGACTAGGGATCACCGGGGAGCTGTTTTTT. This gives the protein CASSPGLGITGELFF.